These 11 T cell receptor beta chains were all obtained from the same sample, sequenced in a study of immune evolution from preneoplasia to lung adenocarcinoma. The assay was immunoSEQ multiplex PCR, and TCRdb's table has in-frame clones only and misses some. The table has 5,000 or so clones, over 65% seen once; the top ten hold 8.5% to 10%. The sample comprised FFPE lung adenocarcinoma in situ tissue. These receptors all stem from a person aged 55 to 79 with lung adenocarcinoma.

This clone has just one count. V and J are TRBV29-1 and TRBJ1-4; D remains unclear. The germline V gene has CDR1 SQVTM and CDR2 ANQGSEA. The CDR3 runs to 13 residues. V was cut by 4 bases and J by 8 bases, with 14 bases left in between. CDR3 DNA: TGCAGCGTTGGTATCGAGCTTGGGGAAAAACTGTTTTTT. It codes for CSVGIELGEKLFF.

This chain links TRBV7-9 with TRBJ2-3; TRBD2 matches at 12 bases. The germline gives CDR1 SEHNR, CDR2 FQNEAQ (reference sequence). This CDR3 spans 15 amino acids. Germline trimming cut 3 bases from V and 3 bases from J; bases unmatched to any gene: 1. The CDR3 DNA is TGTGCCAGCAGCTTTCTAGCGGGGGGGACAGATACGCAGTATTTT. This encodes CASSFLAGGTDTQYF.

The J gene is TRBJ1-2, the V gene TRBV28, with 8 bases aligning to TRBD1. This CDR3 spans 14 amino acids. J lost 1 base, V lost 6 bases, and 4 bases had no gene match. In germline, CDR1 is MDHEN, CDR2 SYDVKM. The CDR3 loop reads CASSTGQGNYGYTF. The DNA of the CDR3 is TGTGCCAGCAGCACAGGACAGGGTAACTATGGCTACACCTTC.

V is TRBV10-3 and J is TRBJ1-1, with 7 bases lining up with TRBD1. The length of the CDR3 is 14 residues. V was pared by 10 bases and J by 1 base, with 9 bases of the junction left unmatched. CDR1 is ENHRY, CDR2 SYGVKD, per germline. CDR3: CASRGEEGNTEAFF. CDR3 coding DNA: TGTGCCAGCAGGGGGGAGGAAGGGAACACTGAAGCTTTCTTT.

The V call is TRBV11-2, the J call TRBJ1-1; D possibly corresponds to TRBD1 (5 bases). The CDR3 is 13 amino acids. V lost 7 bases and J 6 bases, leaving 15 bases between the germline ends. Germline lookup yields CDR1 SGHAT and CDR2 FQNNGV. The CDR3 region has the DNA TGTGCCAGCAACATCAACCCGGGGGCTGAAGCTTTCTTT. Its protein is CASNINPGAEAFF.

This clone has only a few counts. The V call is TRBV10-2, the J call TRBJ2-1; unclear D gene. V lost 0 bases to trimming and J lost 9 bases, with 6 bases between them. Germline V lookup: CDR1 WSHSY, CDR2 SAAADI. The CDR3 extends over 12 amino acids. CDR3 region: CASSESVFEQFF. As DNA, the CDR3 is TGCGCCAGCAGTGAGTCAGTGTTTGAGCAGTTCTTC.

The V and J genes are TRBV25-1 and TRBJ1-2, with D perhaps TRBD1 (5 bases). The V end was cut by 3 bases, the J end by 8 bases, with 13 bases between. The germline CDR1 and CDR2 sequences are MGHDK and SYGVNS. The CDR3 has 13 residues. In nucleotides, the CDR3 is TGTGCCAGCAGTGAGCCCAGGGTGGGGGGCTACACCTTC. Amino acids: CASSEPRVGGYTF.

This clone was seen a few times. This CDR3 is CASSPGLAGANEQFF. CDR3 coding DNA: TGTGCCAGCTCACCGGGACTAGCGGGGGCCAATGAGCAGTTCTTC. The V call is TRBV18, the J call TRBJ2-1, with 14 nucleotides matching TRBD2. The CDR3 loop spans 15 amino acids. CDR1 KGHSH and CDR2 LQKENI come from the germline V gene. The J segment lost 6 bases and the V segment lost 3 bases, leaving 1 base of the junction unmatched.

This chain connects TRBV7-3 to TRBJ1-5; D is undetermined. CDR3 length equals 16 residues. V lost 5 bases and J lost 1, with 15 bases in between. Germline CDR1 reads SGHTA; CDR2 reads FQGTGA. The DNA of the CDR3 is TGTGCCAGCAGCCCCCTTCACAGCCGGAGCAATCAGCCCCAGCATTTT. This sequence encodes CASSPLHSRSNQPQHF.

The CDR3 here is CASRGDSSNQPQHF. In nucleotides, the CDR3 is TGTGCCAGCAGGGGGGACAGCAGCAATCAGCCCCAGCATTTT. V usage is TRBV27 and J usage is TRBJ1-5; TRBD1 agrees at 7 bases. Unmatched junction bases numbered 3, after V lost 6 bases and J lost 1 base. This CDR3 comprises 14 residues. Looked up from germline, CDR1 is MNHEY and CDR2 is SMNVEV (reference sequence).

The gene calls are TRBV29-1 and TRBJ1-1, with a tentative D call TRBD1 (6 bases). Deletions cut 4 bases from V and 4 bases from J, with 13 bases between. The germline gives CDR1 SQVTM, CDR2 ANQGSEA. This CDR3 has 13 residues. Here the CDR3 reads CSVVYRVSTEAFF. The CDR3 nucleotides are TGCAGCGTTGTATACAGGGTATCCACTGAAGCTTTCTTT.